A selection of T cell receptor beta chains follows, all from one sample in a study of shared clonotypes between healthy human individuals. This table comes from immunoSEQ multiplex PCR, and its TCRdb copy is limited to in-frame clones, with some not included. The sample carries about 2.4 million clones, around nine tenths recorded once. Sequencing input: naive CD4+ T cells sorted from blood. These receptors all stem from a man younger than 30 in good health. Both conserved end residues are trimmed from each CDR3. Some rows mark clone size as missing; the rest say once, few, many or name a class of expanded clone.

clone_size v_call cdr3_aa
NA TRBV7-3 ASSGSSGLGDTQY
NA TRBV5-4 ASRTGVAGTGELF
NA TRBV5-1 ASSLVVSYNEQF
NA TRBV19 ASSRGAGYDIQY
NA TRBV9 ASSSRTDNTEAF
NA TRBV15 ATSSGGAGETQY
NA TRBV28 ASSLGLAGRNEQF
once TRBV4-3 ASSPSLSGRARVDTGELF
once TRBV14 ASSQGGFYNEQF
NA TRBV5-1 ASSLGAGQGLYGYT
NA TRBV9 ASSANAANQETQY
NA TRBV6-5 ASSYLSRASQETQY
NA TRBV10-3 AISESGPRNEQF
NA TRBV28 ASSMTGTGSIEQF
NA TRBV5-3 ARSLGTSGNNEQF
NA TRBV18 ASSPRGHTNEKLF
NA TRBV5-4 ASSSPHGKLF
NA TRBV5-1 ASSVTSGGQETQY
few TRBV10-1 ASIVSSGRSYEQY
once TRBV6-1 ASSDTGVGSPLH
NA TRBV5-6 ASSFPGTGPYEQY
few TRBV2 ASSDVSYSYEQY
NA TRBV25-1 ASSEPTYNEQF
NA TRBV5-1 ASSTGTQNTGELF
NA TRBV7-3 ASTLTPKVCRGPLGIQPQH
NA TRBV6-6 ASSYNRGPYPEQF
NA TRBV7-6 ASSLVAGVSTGELF
NA TRBV11-2 ASSLVGGMNTEAF
NA TRBV5-1 ASSLGTSGNTGELF
NA TRBV10-3 AISEVGQKMNTEAF
NA TRBV18 ASSPLPVLGGIADTQY
NA TRBV18 ASSAQGGDTEAF
few TRBV4-3 ASSQGGTQGSAF
NA TRBV27 ASSFRDRYNEQF
NA TRBV28 ASSTPIGASRNSPLH
NA TRBV11-2 ASSSAPQGAGEQY
NA TRBV4-1 ASSQEGESSYNSPLH
NA TRBV5-6 ASSLGAGVRTEAF
NA TRBV18 ASSPLMSPSGANVLT
NA TRBV14 ASSSFTGSEAF
NA TRBV6-5 ASSSGGGISTDTQY
NA TRBV6-5 ASSYSAGGPYEQY
NA TRBV2 ASSALRGVGTEAF
NA TRBV6-5 ASRSLQSSTDTQY
NA TRBV6-1 ASSESERGISYEQY
NA TRBV9 ASSVAAAAGAGPQH
few TRBV19 ASKGGQGGQPQH
NA TRBV5-1 ASSAQSLQGMGEKLF